The 17 T cell receptor beta chains presented below share a single source sample, sequenced in a study of cytomegalovirus exposure and HLA in healthy donors (dated by TCRdb to 2016 to 2017). The library came from the immunoSEQ multiplex PCR assay. The multiplex PCR relied on a mix of 60 forward primers for TCR Vbeta segments and 13 reverse primers for TCR Jbeta segments. This immuneACCESS table, as held by TCRdb, lists in-frame sequences with V and J called but not all clones. Of the missing ones, under half trace to an unresolved V gene in checked studies; the others have no known cause. Counted in this sample were under 200,000 clones; roughly 70% of them appeared once. The top ten clonotypes cover approximately 1.8% of the sample. Sequenced: PBMCs. These receptors were taken from a woman in her twenties or thirties in good health and CMV-seronegative.

This chain joins TRBV9 and TRBJ1-1; 7 bases are shared with TRBD1. The V gene's germline CDR1 is SGDLS and CDR2 YYNGEE. Trimming took 4 bases from V and 1 from J; bases not matched to a gene: 13. The CDR3 loop spans 17 amino acids. The CDR3 protein is CASSTQTGTATNTEAFF. In nucleotides, the CDR3 is TGTGCCAGCAGCACCCAAACCGGGACAGCGACGAACACTGAAGCTTTCTTT.

J is TRBJ1-5 and V is TRBV27, with D unclear. Germline V lookup: CDR1 MNHEY, CDR2 SMNVEV (reference sequence). The CDR3 sequence is 13 residues long. The V end lost 2 bases, the J end lost 6 bases, and 8 bases lay between the germline ends. The CDR3 here is CASSLAFSQPQHF. Here the CDR3 DNA reads TGTGCCAGCAGTTTAGCGTTTAGTCAGCCCCAGCATTTT.

This clone is a singleton in its sample. J is TRBJ1-1 and V is TRBV5-1; D may be TRBD1 (5 bases). CDR1 SGHRS and CDR2 YFSETQ come from the germline V gene. CDR3 length equals 16 residues. Trimming took off 4 bases at V and 3 bases at J, with 19 bases between the two ends. The CDR3 loop is CASSEEGYSVYTEAFF. CDR3 DNA: TGCGCCAGCAGCGAGGAGGGGTACAGCGTGTACACTGAAGCTTTCTTT.

The V call is TRBV18, the J call TRBJ1-2, with 7 nucleotides matching TRBD1. CDR1 and CDR2 (germline): KGHSH, LQKENI. The CDR3 runs to 13 residues. The V and J ends lost 4 bases and 8 bases, in that order; junction bases with no gene match: 7. The CDR3 DNA sequence: TGTGCCAGCTCACTCTCCCAGGGGGACGGCTACACCTTC. It encodes CASSLSQGDGYTF.

V is TRBV2 and J is TRBJ2-7; 8 positions match TRBD1. V shed 5 bases, J shed 1 base, and the junction held 7 bases outside the gene matches. The CDR3 sequence is 15 residues long. Germline V gene lookup returns CDR1 SNHLY and CDR2 FYNNEI. The CDR3 nucleotides read TGTGCCAGCAGTTCCCCGGACAGGGTTTCCTACGAGCAGTACTTC. Translating gives CASSSPDRVSYEQYF.

The chain couples TRBV6-1 to TRBJ2-7; TRBD1 matches at 7 bases. The germline CDR1 and CDR2 sequences are MNHNS and SASEGT. The CDR3 length is 12 residues. CDR3 DNA: TGTGCAGGGGGCAGGGGCTCCTACGAGCAGTACTTC. This gives the protein CAGGRGSYEQYF.

This sequence joins TRBV6-4 and TRBJ2-1, with TRBD2 matching over 8 bases. V lost 2 bases to trimming and J lost 6 bases; unmatched junction nucleotides: 6. Per the germline V gene, CDR1 is MRHNA and CDR2 is SNTAGT. The CDR3 sequence is 15 residues long. The CDR3, as DNA: TGTGCCAGCAGTGACAGCGGGAGCATGGGCAATGAGCAGTTCTTC. This codes for CASSDSGSMGNEQFF.

The chain carries TRBV5-6 and TRBJ1-1; D unresolved. V shed 0 bases and J shed 5 bases, with 5 bases lying between them. The CDR3 contains 12 residues. Germline V CDR1 and CDR2: SGHDT, YYEEEE. CDR3 in amino acids: CASSLGRTEAFF. CDR3 coding DNA: TGTGCCAGCAGCTTGGGTCGGACTGAAGCTTTCTTT.

The chain carries TRBV28 and TRBJ2-7; 8 bases align to TRBD1. The CDR3 is made up of 15 amino acids. Germline values: CDR1 MDHEN, CDR2 SYDVKM. After removal of 4 bases from V and 0 bases from J, the junction contained 5 bases not matched to a gene. The CDR3 loop is CASSSQGQGSYEQYF. CDR3 DNA: TGTGCCAGCAGTTCTCAAGGACAGGGCTCCTACGAGCAGTACTTC.

The chain links TRBV6-1 to TRBJ1-3; D gene uncertain. CDR1 and CDR2 (germline): MNHNS, SASEGT. The CDR3 contains 15 residues. Trimming took off 2 bases at V and 0 bases at J, with 8 bases between the two ends. The CDR3 coding sequence is TGTGCCAGCAGTGAAATGGCCTTCTCTGGAAACACCATATATTTT. Protein product: CASSEMAFSGNTIYF.

This clone was seen a few times. The J gene is TRBJ2-3, the V gene TRBV19; D is ambiguous. Trimming removed 5 bases at V and 4 bases at J, with 7 bases between. Germline values: CDR1 LNHDA, CDR2 SQIVND (reference sequence). The CDR3 runs to 12 residues. Here the CDR3 reads CASSPTSDTQYF. The CDR3 DNA is TGTGCCAGTAGTCCCACATCAGATACGCAGTATTTT.

The CDR3 region is CASSRTSPYLSGNTIYF. CDR3 DNA sequence: TGTGCCAGCAGTAGGACAAGCCCTTACCTCTCTGGAAACACCATATATTTT. V is TRBV2 and J is TRBJ1-3; possible D gene TRBD1, 5 bases. The V gene lost 5 bases and the J gene lost 0 bases, with 17 bases spanning the gap. This CDR3 spans 17 amino acids. Germline lookup yields CDR1 SNHLY and CDR2 FYNNEI.

This rearrangement joins TRBV4-2 to TRBJ2-3, with 9 bases aligning to TRBD2. This CDR3 has 16 amino acids. Germline V gene lookup returns CDR1 LGHNA and CDR2 YNFKEQ. V gave up 0 bases and J gave up 6 bases; unmatched junction bases: 7. CDR3 loop: CASSQEASGASDTQYF. In DNA form, the CDR3 reads TGTGCCAGCAGCCAAGAAGCTAGCGGGGCCTCTGATACGCAGTATTTT.

J is TRBJ1-1 and V is TRBV6-5; possible D gene TRBD1, 6 bases. Trimming pared 2 bases from V and 4 bases from J, leaving 17 bases between. This CDR3 is 16 amino acids long. Germline assignment: CDR1 MNHEY and CDR2 SVGAGI. CDR3 DNA sequence: TGTGCCAGCAGTTACCTGTATCAGGGGTTTAGCACTGAAGCTTTCTTT. Its translation: CASSYLYQGFSTEAFF.

The chain links TRBV7-9 to TRBJ1-2; D is uncertain. The CDR3 has 14 residues. Trimming shortened V by 2 bases and J by 2 bases, and 9 bases separated the two germline ends. Germline lookup yields CDR1 SEHNR and CDR2 FQNEAQ (reference sequence). CDR3 DNA: TGTGCCAGCAGCTTAAGCGGACGGAACTATGGCTACACCTTC. Translated: CASSLSGRNYGYTF.

This clone was picked up a small number of times. This rearrangement joins TRBV4-2 to TRBJ1-5, with D possibly matching TRBD1 (6 bases). Germline CDR1 reads LGHNA; CDR2 reads YNFKEQ. Trimming shortened V by 0 bases and J by 2 bases, and 14 bases separated the two germline ends. This CDR3 region has 17 residues. CDR3: CASSQEPQGSGNQPQHF. In DNA form, the CDR3 reads TGTGCCAGCAGCCAAGAGCCACAGGGATCCGGCAATCAGCCCCAGCATTTT.

This rearrangement joins TRBV9 to TRBJ1-4, with 8 bases that match TRBD1. CDR3 length: 14 residues. Germline CDR1 is SGDLS and CDR2 is YYNGEE. Trimming at V came to 6 bases and at J to 7 bases, leaving 8 bases not matched to a gene. The CDR3 protein is CASNPRGRSEKLFF. The CDR3 region has the DNA TGTGCCAGCAACCCCAGGGGGCGCAGTGAAAAACTGTTTTTT.